The 30 T cell receptor beta chains below all came from one sample that was sequenced in a study of tumor-infiltrating lymphocytes in localized non-small cell lung cancer. Assay: immunoSEQ multiplex PCR; the TCRdb copy retains only in-frame clones and omits some. Among tens of thousands of clones listed, nearly 70% were seen once. The specimen was lung tumor tissue. The receptor set was obtained from a human donor with non-small cell lung cancer.

The chain joins TRBV6-5 to TRBJ1-1; possible D gene TRBD1, 5 bases. Germline CDR1 and CDR2: MNHEY and SVGAGI. This CDR3 is built from 15 residues. The germline V and J ends were trimmed by 0 bases and 5 bases, with 13 bases remaining between them. CDR3 sequence: CASSYSRQGHTEAFF. The CDR3 nucleotides read TGTGCCAGCAGTTACTCGCGGCAGGGTCATACTGAAGCTTTCTTT.

The V call is TRBV5-4, the J call TRBJ2-3; the D gene is possibly TRBD2 (6 bases). CDR1 and CDR2 from the germline V gene are SGHNT and YYREEE (reference sequence). The CDR3 consists of 14 residues. V was clipped by 3 bases and J by 2 bases, with 10 bases between them. The CDR3 loop is CASSYGTFTDTQYF. The CDR3 nucleotides are TGTGCCAGCAGCTACGGGACTTTCACAGATACGCAGTATTTT. The whole variable domain, filled in from reference TRBV5-4 and TRBJ2-3, reads ETGVTQSPTHLIKTRGQQVTLRCSSQSGHNTVSWYQQALGQGPQFIFQYYREEENGRGNFPPRFSGLQFPNYSSELNVNALELDDSALYLCASSYGTFTDTQYFGPGTRLTVL.

The rearrangement links TRBV5-4 to TRBJ2-7; 9 nucleotides align to TRBD1. With V trimmed by 5 bases and J by 2 bases, 8 bases remained unmatched. CDR1 SGHNT and CDR2 YYREEE come from the germline V gene (reference sequence). The CDR3 runs 15 residues. CDR3 bases: TGTGCCAGCAGTACAGGGGACAGGGCCACCTACGAGCAGTACTTC. Its protein is CASSTGDRATYEQYF.

The chain recombines TRBV6-5 with TRBJ2-2; 7 nucleotides agree with TRBD1. The CDR3 has 15 residues. CDR1 is MNHEY, CDR2 SVGAGI, per germline. The J segment lost 0 bases and the V segment lost 6 bases, leaving 4 bases of the junction unmatched. CDR3 residues: CASSFGTANTGELFF. The CDR3 nucleotides read TGTGCCAGCAGCTTTGGGACAGCGAACACCGGGGAGCTGTTTTTT.

This chain links TRBV7-3 with TRBJ2-5; D might be TRBD1 (6 bases). V lost 5 bases, J lost 1 base, and 14 bases lay in between. Germline loops: CDR1 SGHTA, CDR2 FQGTGA. The CDR3 covers 15 residues. The CDR3 nucleotides are TGTGCCAGCAGCCTACAACAGGGTCCCCAAGAGACCCAGTACTTC. This translates into CASSLQQGPQETQYF.

The CDR3 DNA sequence: TGTGCCAGCAATATGGTAGGACCCGGCAATGAGCAGTTCTTC. It yields the protein CASNMVGPGNEQFF. V usage is TRBV13 and J usage is TRBJ2-1; unclear D gene. The germline V gene encodes CDR1 PRHDT and CDR2 FYEKMQ (reference sequence). The germline V and J ends were trimmed by 7 bases and 6 bases, with 16 bases remaining between them. The CDR3 contains 14 residues.

This chain links TRBV28 with TRBJ2-2; 7 positions agree with TRBD1. The CDR3 has 14 amino acids. The germline CDR1 and CDR2 sequences are MDHEN and SYDVKM. J was trimmed by 2 bases and V by 7 bases; bases with no gene match: 4. For the CDR3, the DNA is TGTGCCAGCACCCCAGGGGGAAACACCGGGGAGCTGTTTTTT. Translated, it gives CASTPGGNTGELFF.

This clone counts as medium-sized. The rearrangement links TRBV10-3 to TRBJ1-5; no reliable D call. In germline, CDR1 is ENHRY, CDR2 SYGVKD. CDR3 length: 13 amino acids. Trimming left V 5 bases short and J 8 bases short, with 13 bases between. CDR3 in DNA: TGTGCCATCAGTAAAGGGCAGCCTGAGCCCCAGCATTTT. This codes for CAISKGQPEPQHF.

The table lists this clone with a few counts. V usage is TRBV28 and J usage is TRBJ2-7; TRBD1 aligns across 9 bases. Per the germline V gene, CDR1 is MDHEN and CDR2 is SYDVKM. The CDR3 sequence is 14 residues long. The trim removed 5 bases at V and 5 bases at J, leaving 7 bases unmatched. CDR3 sequence reads: CASSKGQGPHEQYF. The CDR3 bases are TGTGCCAGCAGTAAGGGACAGGGTCCCCACGAGCAGTACTTC.

This chain uses TRBV4-3 with TRBJ2-2, with D perhaps TRBD2 (6 bases). The CDR3 contains 15 residues. Trimming took 1 base from V and 7 from J, leaving 13 bases between them. CDR1 is LGHNA, CDR2 YSLEER, per germline. The CDR3 protein is CASSQAFGSGGELFF. The CDR3 nucleotides are TGCGCCAGCAGCCAAGCCTTCGGGAGTGGCGGGGAGCTGTTTTTT.

This clone was recorded only once. The chain combines TRBV25-1 with TRBJ2-5, with TRBD1 matching over 7 bases. This CDR3 region has 13 residues. V was clipped by 6 bases and J by 5 bases; unmatched bases: 6. Germline-derived CDR1 and CDR2 are MGHDK and SYGVNS. The CDR3 region is CASSQTGLETQYF. CDR3 DNA sequence: TGTGCCAGCAGCCAGACAGGGTTGGAGACCCAGTACTTC.

By its share, this clone is medium-sized (0.01 to 0.1%). This chain connects TRBV5-6 to TRBJ2-7; D may be TRBD1 (6 bases). The CDR3 is 12 amino acids. CDR1 is SGHDT, CDR2 YYEEEE, per germline. Trimming took off 4 bases at V and 9 bases at J, with 14 bases between the two ends. CDR3 DNA sequence: TGTGCCAGCAGCCGCGGACAAGGGGGGCAGTACTTC. Its translation: CASSRGQGGQYF.

This clone is large in the sample. The chain employs TRBV30 and TRBJ1-2, with 7 bases matching TRBD1. The CDR3 extends over 14 amino acids. Per germline, CDR1 GTSNPN and CDR2 SVGIG (reference sequence). The junction had 7 bases not matched to a gene; V was cut back by 2 bases and J by 4 bases. CDR3 sequence (DNA): TGTGCCTGGAGTCCCCAGGGGGTTTCCTATGGCTACACCTTC. Encoded protein: CAWSPQGVSYGYTF.

This clone appeared once. This CDR3 reads CASSVGRVEQPQHF. The CDR3 DNA reads TGTGCCAGCAGCGTTGGGAGGGTGGAGCAGCCCCAGCATTTT. The chain combines TRBV9 with TRBJ1-5; D is unclear. The V and J ends lost 2 bases and 7 bases respectively, with 13 bases between them. Germline CDR1 and CDR2: SGDLS and YYNGEE. The CDR3 loop spans 14 amino acids. Looking up the rest from reference TRBV9 and TRBJ1-5 gives the full variable domain: DSGVTQTPKHLITATGQRVTLRCSPRSGDLSVYWYQQSLDQGLQFLIQYYNGEERAKGNILERFSAQQFPDLHSELNLSSLELGDSALYFCASSVGRVEQPQHFGDGTRLSIL.

This chain connects TRBV5-4 to TRBJ2-1; D is unresolved. CDR1 SGHNT and CDR2 YYREEE come from the germline V gene (reference sequence). V was cut by 0 bases and J by 6 bases, with 7 bases left in between. The CDR3 has 13 residues. In nucleotides, the CDR3 is TGTGCCAGCAGCTTGGCCGGTGGCAATGAGCAGTTCTTC. Translating gives CASSLAGGNEQFF. The entire variable domain, with the rest obtained from reference TRBV5-4 and TRBJ2-1, is as follows: ETGVTQSPTHLIKTRGQQVTLRCSSQSGHNTVSWYQQALGQGPQFIFQYYREEENGRGNFPPRFSGLQFPNYSSELNVNALELDDSALYLCASSLAGGNEQFFGPGTRLTVL.

J is TRBJ2-1 and V is TRBV9; TRBD2 matches 10 bases. With V trimmed by 3 bases and J by 9 bases, 0 bases remained unmatched. This CDR3 is built from 12 residues. The germline CDR1 and CDR2 sequences are SGDLS and YYNGEE. Here the CDR3 DNA reads TGTGCCAGCAGCGCTAGCGGGGGTGAGCAGTTCTTC. Amino acid sequence: CASSASGGEQFF. Full variable domain (rest looked up from reference TRBV9 and TRBJ2-1): DSGVTQTPKHLITATGQRVTLRCSPRSGDLSVYWYQQSLDQGLQFLIQYYNGEERAKGNILERFSAQQFPDLHSELNLSSLELGDSALYFCASSASGGEQFFGPGTRLTVL.

The CDR3, as DNA: TGTGCCAGCCAGGAAGGTTCCTACGAGCAGTACTTC. Translated, it gives CASQEGSYEQYF. The chain carries TRBV28 and TRBJ2-7; D gene uncertain. This CDR3 spans 12 amino acids. The germline gives CDR1 MDHEN, CDR2 SYDVKM. The V end was cut by 8 bases, the J end by 1 base, with 9 bases between.

There are a few counts of this clone. This chain links TRBV11-3 with TRBJ1-1; TRBD1 might be the D (5 bases). The CDR3 sequence is 11 residues long. From germline, CDR1 is SGHNT and CDR2 YENEEA. The V gene lost 8 bases and the J gene lost 3 bases, with 7 bases spanning the gap. CDR3 sequence reads: CASGGDTEAFF. The CDR3, as DNA: TGTGCCAGCGGGGGGGACACTGAAGCTTTCTTT.

The genes are TRBV19 and TRBJ2-7; no reliable D call. The ends were cut back, 3 bases at V and 2 bases at J, with 14 bases in the middle. This CDR3 contains 15 residues. Germline lookup yields CDR1 LNHDA and CDR2 SQIVND (reference sequence). The CDR3 reads CASSIDPFRPYEQYF. The CDR3, as DNA: TGTGCCAGTAGTATTGACCCCTTCCGCCCCTACGAGCAGTACTTC.

The chain joins TRBV29-1 to TRBJ2-1; 7 nucleotides agree with TRBD2. CDR3 length: 13 residues. CDR1 is SQVTM and CDR2 is ANQGSEA in the germline V gene. Trimming at V came to 3 bases and at J to 6 bases, leaving 5 bases not matched to a gene. The CDR3, as DNA: TGCAGCGTTGACTGGGAGGGAGCCAATGAGCAGTTCTTC. It is translated as CSVDWEGANEQFF.

The rearrangement uses TRBV9 and TRBJ2-2, with 7 positions matching TRBD1. CDR3 length: 18 amino acids. CDR1 is SGDLS, CDR2 YYNGEE, per germline. J gave up 1 base and V 4 bases, and 13 bases lay outside the gene matches. CDR3 amino acids: CASSPLGDRGWNTGELFF. CDR3 nucleotide sequence: TGTGCCAGCAGCCCCCTGGGGGACAGAGGTTGGAACACCGGGGAGCTGTTTTTT.

This chain links TRBV9 with TRBJ2-3; 7 bases agree with TRBD2. CDR3 length: 13 residues. V shed 3 bases, J shed 10 bases, and the junction held 8 bases outside the gene matches. CDR1 is SGDLS and CDR2 is YYNGEE in the germline V gene. Here the CDR3 DNA reads TGTGCCAGCAGCGCAGCCGGGGGGACGTCGCAGTATTTT. Translation gives CASSAAGGTSQYF. The full variable domain, completed using reference TRBV9 and TRBJ2-3, is DSGVTQTPKHLITATGQRVTLRCSPRSGDLSVYWYQQSLDQGLQFLIQYYNGEERAKGNILERFSAQQFPDLHSELNLSSLELGDSALYFCASSAAGGTSQYFGPGTRLTVL.

A word on this clone: The junction and the germline gene differ at one end; a read error may be behind it. The chain uses TRBV5-1 and TRBJ1-1; no definite D call. The CDR3 totals 14 residues. In germline, CDR1 is SGHRS, CDR2 YFSETQ. The CDR3 coding sequence is TGCGCCAGCAGCTTTGGCCAGTCGAACAATGAAGCTTTCTTT. This sequence encodes CASSFGQSNNEAFF.

V and J are TRBV5-1 and TRBJ2-3, with 9 bases identical to TRBD2. CDR1 and CDR2 (germline): SGHRS, YFSETQ. The V gene end was trimmed by 6 bases and the J gene end by 4 bases; junction bases not matched to a gene: 3. The CDR3 is made up of 13 amino acids. CDR3 nucleotides: TGCGCCAGCACCGGGACTAGCCCAGATACGCAGTATTTT. Residues: CASTGTSPDTQYF.

The chain links TRBV5-1 to TRBJ2-7, with a tentative D call TRBD2 (6 bases). Germline CDR1 SGHRS, CDR2 YFSETQ. Trimming left V 2 bases short and J 6 bases short, with 15 bases between. CDR3 length: 14 residues. The DNA of the CDR3 is TGCGCCAGCAGCTTCCTTCCTAGCGAGGGCGAGCAGTACTTC. The encoded protein is CASSFLPSEGEQYF.

About this clone itself: At one end the junction does not follow the germline gene, possibly because of a read error. This rearrangement joins TRBV27 to TRBJ2-7; 10 bases line up with TRBD2. Germline values: CDR1 MNHEY, CDR2 SMNVEV (reference sequence). The length of the CDR3 is 14 residues. CDR3 sequence (DNA): TGTGCCAGCAGTTCCCGACTAGCGGGCGCCCCTAGTAGATTC. Residues: CASSSRLAGAPSRF.

The chain employs TRBV6-6 and TRBJ2-5; D assignment may be TRBD1 or TRBD2 (5 bases each). Trimming shortened V by 5 bases and J by 5 bases, and 18 bases separated the two germline ends. CDR3 size: 15 residues. Germline CDR1 MNHNY, CDR2 SVGAGI (reference sequence). DNA of the CDR3: TGTGCCAGCAGTGACGGCCCTCCCGGGACGGAGACCCAGTACTTC. Protein product: CASSDGPPGTETQYF.

The chain joins TRBV7-2 to TRBJ2-1; either TRBD1 or TRBD2 may fit D (6 bases each). Trimming stripped 6 bases from V and 0 bases from J, with 15 bases between. The CDR3 totals 16 residues. The V gene's germline CDR1 is SGHTA and CDR2 FQGNSA. The CDR3 nucleotides read TGTGCCAGCAGTCTTTCGGGGGCCAGCTCCTACAATGAGCAGTTCTTC. This translates into CASSLSGASSYNEQFF.

This clone was seen more than once but under ten times. The CDR3 coding sequence is TGTGCCAGCAGTTACTCGAGGGGTAATGAAAAACTGTTTTTT. Amino acid sequence: CASSYSRGNEKLFF. The chain is built from TRBV6-6 and TRBJ1-4; weak D call: TRBD1 (5 bases). The CDR3 is made up of 14 amino acids. Germline CDR1 reads MNHNY; CDR2 reads SVGAGI (reference sequence). Trimming shortened V by 0 bases and J by 4 bases, and 6 bases separated the two germline ends.

A single count supports this clone. The chain employs TRBV4-3 and TRBJ2-5; D may be TRBD1 (6 bases). The CDR3 is made up of 14 amino acids. Between the trimmed V and J ends, which lost 0 bases and 5 bases, there was a span of 10 bases. Germline-derived CDR1 and CDR2 are LGHNA and YSLEER. The DNA of the CDR3 is TGCGCCAGCAGCCAAGAGGGGGCCTCCGAGACCCAGTACTTC. This codes for CASSQEGASETQYF.